The rows below give T cell receptor beta chains drawn from one sample of a study of PD-L1 blockade in urothelial cancer. The table came from immunoSEQ multiplex PCR; TCRdb's copy has only in-frame clones and leaves some out. The repertoire consists of tens of thousands of clones, with 80% to 85% occurring once and the leading ten covering about 8.9%. Sequenced here: PBMCs, sampled around atezolizumab (anti-PD-L1) treatment. All receptors come from a man between 70 and 80 years old with urothelial cancer. CDR3s include the opening cysteine and the closing phenylalanine or tryptophan. D genes are given only for firm matches. Part of the rows lack a size; the others show once, few, many or a class for expanded clones.

j_call | v_call | d_call | clone_size | cdr3_nt | cdr3_aa
TRBJ2-3 | TRBV6-5 | TRBD1 | . | TGTGCCAGCAGTTACCTTGACAGGGACGGGGATACGCAGTATTTT | CASSYLDRDGDTQYF
TRBJ2-1 | TRBV6-1 | . | . | TGTGCCAGCACCGTCTACAATGAGCAGTTCTTC | CASTVYNEQFF
TRBJ1-1 | TRBV6-6 | TRBD1 | . | TGTGCCAGCAGCCCGAACAGGGGTAACACTGAAGCTTTCTTT | CASSPNRGNTEAFF
TRBJ2-5 | TRBV10-3 | . | few | TGTGCCATCAGTACACAGGTTCAAGAGACCCAGTACTTC | CAISTQVQETQYF
TRBJ2-1 | TRBV18 | . | . | TGTGCCAGCTCACCACCTCTAGCGCAGGGCTACAATGAGCAGTTCTTC | CASSPPLAQGYNEQFF
TRBJ2-5 | TRBV5-1 | . | once | TGCGCCAGCAGCATTACTAACAACCAAGAGACCCAGTACTTC | CASSITNNQETQYF
TRBJ1-2 | TRBV6-1 | . | . | TGTGCCAGCGGGGGGGGGAGAGGTTTCTACACCTTC | CASGGGRGFYTF
TRBJ2-3 | TRBV7-9 | . | . | TGTGCCAGCAGGGGACTTTCAAACACAGATACGCAGTATTTT | CASRGLSNTDTQYF
TRBJ1-5 | TRBV28 | TRBD1 | few | TGTGCCCACCGGGACAGACGTAATCAGCCCCAGCATTTT | CAHRDRRNQPQHF
TRBJ2-1 | TRBV5-4 | TRBD2 | once | TGTGCCAGCAGCTTGGATCTAGCGGGGGCCGGCGAGCAGTTCTTC | CASSLDLAGAGEQFF
TRBJ1-2 | TRBV6-1 | . | . | TGTGCCAGCAGTGAGGCAGGGGCCGTTAACTATGGCTACACCTTC | CASSEAGAVNYGYTF
TRBJ2-7 | TRBV5-1 | TRBD2 | . | TGCGCCAGCAGCTCGGGGGGTGATACCAACGAGCAGTACTTC | CASSSGGDTNEQYF
TRBJ1-1 | TRBV5-1 | TRBD1 | . | TGCGCCAGCACAGGGACAGCGAACACTGAAGCTTTCTTT | CASTGTANTEAFF
TRBJ1-1 | TRBV7-9 | TRBD1 | . | TGTGCCAGCAGCCTACATCAGGGGGCCACTGAAGCTTTCTTT | CASSLHQGATEAFF
TRBJ1-1 | TRBV7-9 | TRBD1 | few | TGTGCCAGCAGCTGGGACAGGGGCACGGTGGCTGAAGCTTTCTTT | CASSWDRGTVAEAFF
TRBJ2-2 | TRBV7-6 | TRBD2 | . | TGTGCCAGCAGCGGCGGGACTAGCGGTTACACCGGGGAGCTGTTTTTT | CASSGGTSGYTGELFF
TRBJ2-6 | TRBV5-4 | . | . | TGTGCCAGCAGCTTGGGGTCGCGGGCTGGGGCCAACGTCCTGACTTTC | CASSLGSRAGANVLTF
TRBJ2-7 | TRBV28 | . | . | TGTGCCAGCAGTTTGAGGTGGGGCAGGGGATTGGGCTCCTACGAGCAGTACTTC | CASSLRWGRGLGSYEQYF
TRBJ2-7 | TRBV11-2 | . | once | TGTGCCACCGCTGAGGGGGGAGGGCCCTACGAGCAGTACTTC | CATAEGGGPYEQYF
TRBJ1-2 | TRBV27 | TRBD1 | . | TGTGCCAGCAGGCCGACAGGGATGGGGGGCTACACCTTC | CASRPTGMGGYTF
TRBJ2-7 | TRBV28 | . | . | TGTGCCAGCAGTTTACAGGGGAACTACGAGCAGTACTTC | CASSLQGNYEQYF
TRBJ2-7 | TRBV2 | . | . | TGTGCCAGCAGTGAATCGACAGGAGACCTCTACGAGCAGTACTTC | CASSESTGDLYEQYF
TRBJ2-2 | TRBV5-4 | . | . | TGTGCCAGCAGCTTGGGAGGGACCGGGGAGCTGTTTTTT | CASSLGGTGELFF
TRBJ2-3 | TRBV5-1 | . | few | TGCGCCACCAGGACAGCGACTAGCACAGATACGCAGTATTTT | CATRTATSTDTQYF
TRBJ2-3 | TRBV7-9 | . | . | TGTGCCAGCAGCCGCACCCTGGGCCGGGATGGCACAGATACGCAGTATTTT | CASSRTLGRDGTDTQYF
TRBJ2-5 | TRBV27 | TRBD2 | . | TGTGCCAGCAGTTGGACGGGGGGGCCCCAAGAGACCCAGTACTTC | CASSWTGGPQETQYF
TRBJ1-2 | TRBV7-9 | TRBD1 | . | TGTGCCAGCAGCTTAGCGGACAGGAACTATGGCTACACCTTC | CASSLADRNYGYTF
TRBJ2-3 | TRBV7-6 | . | . | TGTGCCAGCAGCTCACTAGAAGGCACAGATACGCAGTATTTT | CASSSLEGTDTQYF
TRBJ1-2 | TRBV6-1 | TRBD1 | . | TGTGCCAGCAGTCTGTGGACAGGGTCATCGGATGGCTACACCTTC | CASSLWTGSSDGYTF
TRBJ1-4 | TRBV5-8 | TRBD1 | . | TGTGCCAGCAGCTTGGTCCGACCGGGACAGGGATATGAAAAACTGTTTTTT | CASSLVRPGQGYEKLFF
TRBJ2-5 | TRBV5-6 | . | . | TGTGCCAGCAGCTTGACGCCGGGACAAGAGACCCAGTACTTC | CASSLTPGQETQYF
TRBJ2-1 | TRBV7-8 | TRBD2 | . | TGTGCCAGCAGCTTAGCGGGAGGGCCCTACAATGAGCAGTTCTTC | CASSLAGGPYNEQFF
TRBJ2-3 | TRBV19 | . | . | TGTGCCAGTAGTACCCTCTGGGAGGTCGAAGATACGCAGTATTTT | CASSTLWEVEDTQYF
TRBJ2-7 | TRBV15 | TRBD2 | . | TGTGCCACCAGCAAAGAGCGGGAGCGCGCCTACGAGCAGTACTTC | CATSKERERAYEQYF
TRBJ2-6 | TRBV10-1 | . | . | TGCGCCAGCAGTGAGTCAGGCCTAAGATGGGGCACTGGGGCCAACGTCCTGACTTTC | CASSESGLRWGTGANVLTF
TRBJ2-1 | TRBV28 | . | . | TGTGCCAGCAGTTTTGAGTACTCCTACAATGAGCAGTTCTTC | CASSFEYSYNEQFF
TRBJ2-3 | TRBV6-1 | . | . | TGTGCCAGCAGTGAGGAGGACACAGATACGCAGTATTTT | CASSEEDTDTQYF
TRBJ1-1 | TRBV11-2 | TRBD1 | . | TGTGCCAGCATACAGGGGGCCAGAGCTTTCTTT | CASIQGARAFF
TRBJ2-1 | TRBV5-4 | . | few | TGTGCCAGCAGCTTCAGGGGAGGGCAGGATGAGCAGTTCTTC | CASSFRGGQDEQFF
TRBJ2-7 | TRBV6-5 | . | . | TGTGCCAGCAGTTACCCAGCCTACGAGCAGTACTTC | CASSYPAYEQYF
TRBJ1-2 | TRBV6-6 | TRBD1 | . | TGTGCCAGCAGACCAGGACAGGGGGCGCGGGACTATGGCTACACCTTC | CASRPGQGARDYGYTF
TRBJ2-2 | TRBV21-1 | . | few | TGTGCCAGCAGCTCGGGGACCGGGGAGCTGTTTTTT | CASSSGTGELFF
TRBJ2-3 | TRBV5-1 | TRBD2 | once | TGCGCCAGCAGCCATCTAAATAGCGGGGAGGGGACAGATACGCAGTATTTT | CASSHLNSGEGTDTQYF
TRBJ2-6 | TRBV10-2 | TRBD1 | . | TGCGCCAGTCAGCTTGACAGGGTTGGGGCCAACGTCCTGACTTTC | CASQLDRVGANVLTF
TRBJ2-7 | TRBV6-5 | TRBD2 | . | TGTGCCAGCAGATCTAGCGGGAGTTGGGACGAGCAGTACTTC | CASRSSGSWDEQYF
TRBJ2-2 | TRBV5-1 | TRBD1 | . | TGCGCCAGCCAACTGGGACAGCATTACACCGGGGAGCTGTTTTTT | CASQLGQHYTGELFF
TRBJ2-2 | TRBV7-6 | TRBD1 | . | TGTGCCAGCAGCAACCGGGACAGGGTCACCGGGGAGCTGTTTTTT | CASSNRDRVTGELFF
TRBJ2-7 | TRBV27 | TRBD1 | . | TGTGCCAGCCAACAGGGGGCCAGAGGGGAGCAGTACTTC | CASQQGARGEQYF
TRBJ1-4 | TRBV30 | . | . | TGTGCCTGGAGTGACGGTCCAGGGGATCTTGCAACTAATGAAAAACTGTTTTTT | CAWSDGPGDLATNEKLFF
TRBJ2-3 | TRBV18 | TRBD2 | . | TGTGCCAGCTCACTCCTAGCGGGAGGGGATACGCAGTATTTT | CASSLLAGGDTQYF
TRBJ1-3 | TRBV6-5 | . | . | TGTGCCAGCAGACCCCCCGTGGGGCTGGGAAACACCATATATTTT | CASRPPVGLGNTIYF
TRBJ2-7 | TRBV4-1 | TRBD1 | . | TGCGCCAGCAGTTCAACAGGGGCTGGCGTCTACGAGCAGTACTTC | CASSSTGAGVYEQYF
TRBJ2-3 | TRBV5-1 | . | . | TGCGCCAGCAGCTTGGTACGGGAGAGCACAGATACGCAGTATTTT | CASSLVRESTDTQYF
TRBJ1-4 | TRBV5-5 | TRBD1 | . | TGTGCCAGCAGCCTGGACAGGGTTGGTGAAAAACTGTTTTTT | CASSLDRVGEKLFF
TRBJ2-3 | TRBV6-1 | TRBD2 | . | TGTGCCTCCCATCAGGGAGCGGGAGGGGCAGATACGCAGTATTTT | CASHQGAGGADTQYF
TRBJ2-3 | TRBV10-3 | TRBD2 | . | TGTGCCATCAGCGTCGACCCTAGCGGGGGCTTACACCAGGACACAGATACGCAGTATTTT | CAISVDPSGGLHQDTDTQYF
TRBJ1-1 | TRBV6-6 | . | . | TGTGCCAGCACTCCCATCGGGGAGGGGAGCGCTGAAGCTTTCTTT | CASTPIGEGSAEAFF
TRBJ2-1 | TRBV5-1 | . | . | TGCGCCAGCAGCCCCACAGGGGAGCAGTTCTTC | CASSPTGEQFF
TRBJ1-1 | TRBV7-9 | . | few | TGTGCCAGCAGCCCCGGCAGCGGGTCAAAAGGTGAAGCTTTCTTT | CASSPGSGSKGEAFF